This T cell receptor (beta chain) came from a study of shared clonotypes between healthy human individuals (dated by TCRdb to 2020 to 2021). Turning to the overall study: A few men and a couple of women, aged 18 to 49 years, made up the cohort. Per donor, three plates each were used for CD4 naive and CD4 memory, two for CD8 naive, and one for CD8 memory. The study deeply sequenced blood TCR repertoires of five healthy adults to estimate repertoire size and the extent of clonotype sharing between individuals. To increase sequencing depth and limit assay-specific biases, different laboratories used diverse techniques to prepare libraries and sequence TCR repertoires. Leukapheresis yielded between about 0.94 and 10 billion PBMCs per donor.

Using the deep immunoSEQ assay, multiplex PCR amplified TCR CDR3 regions from genomic DNA. Genomic DNA extracted from each cell subset was distributed evenly over all wells of several immunoSEQ 96-well plates, and each plate served as one replicate. For sorted subsets, around 200 ng genomic DNA, equal to some 28,000 T cell genomes, was loaded into each replicate PCR. Purified libraries were quantified with a Qubit 3.0 fluorometer, sized on a Bioanalyzer 2100, and re-quantified with the KAPA Library Quantification kit. Each immunoSEQ 96-well plate was sequenced on its own single-read 150-cycle Illumina NextSeq 550 flow cell. The original methods were these. Because the immunoSEQ output held only junctional sequences and lacked quality scores, the filtering could not match the filtering applied to full-length reads. Sequences were annotated with PyIR, a Python wrapper for IgBLAST v1.9, and V/J genes and CDR3 were assigned using IMGT germline references. Reads were removed for weak V/J assignments (E-value above 1e-6), missing CDR3, stop codons, out-of-frame junctions, or ambiguous translated residues. A V3J clonotype was defined by an identical inferred V gene, J gene, and CDR3 amino acid sequence. Percentage overlap between repertoires was calculated by dividing the number of shared unique clonotypes by the size of the smaller repertoire. Repertoire richness was assessed with RTK rarefaction, the Chao1 estimator, and Recon v2.1 estimates of unobserved clonotypes. For all TCRbeta clonotypes obtained by the gDNA method from four donors, generation probabilities were computed with OLGA. This is the immuneACCESS table as TCRdb keeps it, with only in-frame sequences that have V and J called. A part of the clones is gone; compared with another copy, unresolved V genes explain less than half, and the rest is unexplained. That table is the source of V, J and clone size, and D and trimming were worked out from the DNA. This sample is represented by about 980,000 clones; about 80% of them were singletons. The biggest ten clones account for over 1.3% of the sample.

The donors were healthy, HIV-negative adults with no recently reported acute infections or vaccinations. Only Caucasian adults living in Nashville, Tennessee, USA were represented among the donors. CD4+ T cells were enriched by magnetic negative selection, after which naive cells were positively selected on CD45RA and the negative fraction was taken as the memory subset. Blood was collected by leukapheresis, and PBMCs were isolated by Ficoll-Histopaque density gradient centrifugation and then cryopreserved in liquid nitrogen vapor phase. Analytical flow cytometry was used to check the purity and quantity of every magnetically sorted T cell population. Genomic DNA was isolated from each sorted fraction and quantified by UV absorbance on a Nanodrop 2000c. Broad study findings and their caveats: Compared with non-shared clonotypes, the clonotypes found in all four sorted-subset donors had higher generation probabilities. When a handful of donors were compared, the shared fraction of clonotypes was about 5.4% for naive CD4, roughly 3.4% for naive CD8, 2.3% for memory CD4, and 0.4% for memory CD8. Naive subsets generally had larger estimated clonotype richness than memory subsets. Rarefaction of sorted-subset datasets indicated incomplete sequencing despite the large sequencing depth. Only blood was sampled, and tissue TCR repertoires likely differ from those in blood. Pairwise subsampling indicated that sequencing depth was expected to affect the degree of clonotype sharing among donors. Because the study included only a small number of donors, the genetic and exposure-history diversity represented was limited.

V gives up 5 bases and J gives up 4 bases, and the segment between their germline ends measures 12 bases. Reading from cysteine to phenylalanine, the CDR3 counts 15 amino acids. The DNA shown is the 45-base CDR3, in frame from base 1. CDR1 SGHNT and CDR2 YENEEA were looked up in the germline V gene. This clone has a handful of counts. Its antigen is still unknown. Base qualities are missing; no much larger clone stands one base away. The sequence came from a man between 18 and 35 years old in good health. The specimen sequenced was memory CD4+ T cells sorted from blood. The cell subset or site label on this specimen signifies: CD45RA-negative fraction. The rearranged chain carries TRBV11-3 and TRBJ2-6, with a weak D call of TRBD1 (5 bases match). The sequenced DNA is TGTGCCAGCAGCGGTCAGGGAATGGGGGCCAACGTCCTGACTTTC. Translated, this gives CASSGQGMGANVLTF.